Each of the 10 T cell receptor beta chains below was sequenced from the same sample in a study of cytomegalovirus exposure and HLA in healthy donors. The study ran its PCR with 60 Vbeta and 13 Jbeta primers. This table comes from immunoSEQ multiplex PCR, and its TCRdb copy is limited to in-frame clones, with some not included. The sample records approximately 130,000 clones, roughly 70% being singletons. Sequences were obtained from PBMCs. These receptors were taken from a man aged 25-45 years in good health and CMV-seronegative.

This clone was observed a single time. The rearrangement links TRBV6-5 to TRBJ1-6; no firm D call. Trimming removed 7 bases at V and 7 bases at J, with 8 bases between. The germline CDR1 and CDR2 sequences are MNHEY and SVGAGI. The CDR3 totals 12 residues. DNA of the CDR3: TGTGCCAGCACGCCAGGAAATTCACCCCTCCACTTT. Translating it yields CASTPGNSPLHF.

This sequence joins TRBV2 and TRBJ2-5; TRBD1 aligns across 7 bases. Germline loops: CDR1 SNHLY, CDR2 FYNNEI. Trimming at V came to 5 bases and at J to 3 bases, leaving 3 bases not matched to a gene. The CDR3 contains 13 residues. CDR3 protein: CASSRTGEETQYF. The DNA for the CDR3 is TGTGCCAGCAGTCGGACAGGCGAAGAGACCCAGTACTTC.

The rearrangement joins TRBV19 to TRBJ1-5; D is unresolved. V lost 5 bases and J lost 0, with 8 bases in between. CDR1 is LNHDA and CDR2 is SQIVND in the germline V gene (reference sequence). The CDR3 runs 14 residues. The CDR3 spells CASSETNSNQPQHF. Here the CDR3 DNA reads TGTGCCAGTAGTGAGACTAATAGCAATCAGCCCCAGCATTTT. Full variable domain (rest looked up from reference TRBV19 and TRBJ1-5): DGGITQSPKYLFRKEGQNVTLSCEQNLNHDAMYWYRQDPGQGLRLIYYSQIVNDFQKGDIAEGYSVSREKKESFPLTVTSAQKNPTAFYLCASSETNSNQPQHFGDGTRLSIL.

This clone was seen once. This chain links TRBV6-4 with TRBJ1-1, with 8 bases lining up with TRBD1. The CDR3 runs to 15 residues. The J segment lost 0 bases and the V segment lost 3 bases, leaving 3 bases of the junction unmatched. Germline assignment: CDR1 MRHNA and CDR2 SNTAGT. The CDR3 here is CASSEAGGMNTEAFF. The CDR3 nucleotides read TGTGCCAGCAGTGAGGCAGGGGGCATGAACACTGAAGCTTTCTTT.

The chain combines TRBV6-5 with TRBJ2-5; 11 bases fit TRBD1. The CDR3 totals 15 residues. Trimming cost V 9 bases and J 3 bases; bases outside gene matches: 9. Germline V gives CDR1 MNHEY, CDR2 SVGAGI. CDR3 sequence reads: CASITDRGPKETQYF. CDR3 bases: TGTGCCAGTATAACGGACAGGGGGCCAAAAGAGACCCAGTACTTC.

This chain connects TRBV5-1 to TRBJ2-7, with 10 positions matching TRBD2. CDR1 is SGHRS, CDR2 YFSETQ, per germline. The J segment lost 6 bases and the V segment lost 1 base, leaving 16 bases of the junction unmatched. The CDR3 extends over 18 amino acids. The CDR3: CASSLQGAGLAGGPEQYF. In nucleotides, the CDR3 is TGCGCCAGCAGCTTGCAGGGGGCGGGGTTAGCGGGAGGCCCCGAGCAGTACTTC.

This clone was found once. The chain employs TRBV5-4 and TRBJ2-7, with TRBD1 matching over 7 bases. The V segment lost 0 bases and the J segment 4 bases; nucleotides outside the gene matches: 13. This CDR3 is 17 amino acids long. Germline CDR1 reads SGHNT; CDR2 reads YYREEE (reference sequence). The DNA for the CDR3 is TGTGCCAGCAGCTTGGCCCCCCCCACAGGGGATTTGTACGAGCAGTACTTC. Protein: CASSLAPPTGDLYEQYF.

This chain connects TRBV29-1 to TRBJ1-4; TRBD1 matches 7 bases. Germline V lookup: CDR1 SQVTM, CDR2 ANQGSEA. This CDR3 is 12 amino acids long. V lost 7 bases, J lost 9 bases, and 8 bases stayed unmatched. Written as DNA, the CDR3 is TGCAGCGCCGGGACAGAAGCGAAAAAACTGTTTTTT. This encodes CSAGTEAKKLFF. Drawing the rest from reference TRBV29-1 and TRBJ1-4, the complete variable domain is SAVISQKPSRDICQRGTSLTIQCQVDSQVTMMFWYRQQPGQSLTLIATANQGSEATYESGFVIDKFPISRPNLTFSTLTVSNMSPEDSSIYLCSAGTEAKKLFFGSGTQLSVL.

The chain joins TRBV2 to TRBJ2-3; TRBD1 matches at 7 bases. Trimming at V came to 6 bases and at J to 6 bases, leaving 9 bases not matched to a gene. Per the germline V gene, CDR1 is SNHLY and CDR2 is FYNNEI. CDR3 length: 14 residues. CDR3 nucleotides: TGTGCCAGCAGCGGGACCGTGGGACAGGATACGCAGTATTTT. Translated: CASSGTVGQDTQYF.

In nucleotides, the CDR3 is TGTGCCAGCAGCTTTACAGGGAACTATGGCTACACCTTC. Its translation is CASSFTGNYGYTF. The chain is built from TRBV5-4 and TRBJ1-2; a weak D match, TRBD1 (6 bases). CDR1 is SGHNT and CDR2 is YYREEE in the germline V gene (reference sequence). V was shortened by 2 bases and J by 2 bases, with 7 bases between the two germline ends. This CDR3 region has 13 residues.